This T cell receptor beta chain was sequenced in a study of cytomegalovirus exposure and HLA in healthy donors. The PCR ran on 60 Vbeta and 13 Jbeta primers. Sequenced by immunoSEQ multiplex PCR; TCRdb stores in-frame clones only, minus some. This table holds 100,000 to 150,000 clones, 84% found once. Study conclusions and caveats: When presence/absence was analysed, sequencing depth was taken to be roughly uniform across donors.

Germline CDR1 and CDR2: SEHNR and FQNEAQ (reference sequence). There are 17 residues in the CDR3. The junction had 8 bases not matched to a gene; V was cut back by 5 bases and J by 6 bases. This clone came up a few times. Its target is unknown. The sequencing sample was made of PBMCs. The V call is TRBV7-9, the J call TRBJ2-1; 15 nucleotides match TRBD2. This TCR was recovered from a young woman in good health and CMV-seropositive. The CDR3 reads CASSRTSGGGLSNEQFF. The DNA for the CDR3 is TGTGCCAGCAGCCGGACTAGCGGGGGGGGATTGAGCAATGAGCAGTTCTTC. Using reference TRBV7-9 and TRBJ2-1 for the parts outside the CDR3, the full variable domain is DTGVSQNPRHKITKRGQNVTFRCDPISEHNRLYWYRQTLGQGPEFLTYFQNEAQLEKSRLLSDRFSAERPKGSFSTLEIQRTEQGDSAMYLCASSRTSGGGLSNEQFFGPGTRLTVL.